This TCR beta chain was sequenced for a study of cytomegalovirus exposure and HLA in healthy donors. A multiplex PCR was run with 60 Vbeta primers and 13 Jbeta primers. The data were produced by immunoSEQ multiplex PCR, yet TCRdb's version contains in-frame clones alone and is incomplete. The sample comprises about 130,000 clones, 74% of which are singletons, and about 4.4% rests with the top ten. Trimming at V came to 5 bases and at J to 0 bases, leaving 4 bases not matched to a gene. The length of the CDR3 is 15 residues. The V gene's germline CDR1 is SNHLY and CDR2 FYNNEI. This clonotype originated in a woman aged 45-59 years in good health and CMV-seropositive. Sequencing used PBMCs. J is TRBJ2-4 and V is TRBV2; the match to TRBD1 covers 7 bases. CDR3 sequence reads: CASSRRGLAKNIQYF. The CDR3, as DNA: TGTGCCAGCAGTCGAAGGGGGCTAGCCAAAAACATTCAGTACTTC.